This T cell receptor beta chain was retrieved from a study of vaccination effects on CD4 cells after COVID-19. Comments on this clone: Its antigen is currently unknown.

Germline V gene sequence: CDR1 LGHDT, CDR2 YNNKEL (reference sequence). This CDR3 comprises 14 residues. The V gene lost 3 bases and the J gene lost 6 bases, with 9 bases spanning the gap. Clones were read by immunoSEQ multiplex PCR, and TCRdb kept only the in-frame ones, dropping some. This table has about 27,000 clones, about 70% appearing once. Antigen-specific CD4+ T cells were first expanded with viral peptide pools by the ViraFEST assay and only then sequenced. The culture ran for approximately 11 days before CD4+ T cells were isolated. Vaccinated recipients, who were negative for nucleocapsid antibodies, had no history of SARS-CoV-2 infection. Cultivation was performed at a few million PBMC per well with around 9.3 IU/ml IL-2 and 9.5 to 10 ug/ml peptides added. Half the medium was swapped for IL-2 medium on days 3 and 7.

The chain is built from TRBV3-1 (or the pseudogene TRBV3-2) and TRBJ1-6, with a possible D match to TRBD1 (5 bases). This receptor was identified in a human donor who received a COVID-19 vaccine. The sequenced sample was CD4+ T cells from PBMCs cultured with HCoV-NL63 spike peptides, obtained before COVID-19 vaccination. The DNA for the CDR3 is TGTGCCAGCAGCCAGGGCAGGGCTAATTCACCCCTCCACTTT. Protein sequence: CASSQGRANSPLHF.